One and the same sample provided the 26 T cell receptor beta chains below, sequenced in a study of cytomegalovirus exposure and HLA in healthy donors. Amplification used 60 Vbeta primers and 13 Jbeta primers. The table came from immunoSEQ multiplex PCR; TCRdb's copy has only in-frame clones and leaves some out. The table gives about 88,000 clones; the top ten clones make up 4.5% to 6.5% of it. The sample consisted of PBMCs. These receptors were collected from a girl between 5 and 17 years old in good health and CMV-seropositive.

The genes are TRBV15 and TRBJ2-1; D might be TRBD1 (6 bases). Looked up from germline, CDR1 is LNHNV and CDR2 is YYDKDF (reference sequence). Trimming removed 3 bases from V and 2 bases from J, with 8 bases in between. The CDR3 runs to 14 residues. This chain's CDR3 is CATSRDSTYNEQFF. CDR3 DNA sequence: TGTGCCACCAGCAGGGACAGTACCTACAATGAGCAGTTCTTC.

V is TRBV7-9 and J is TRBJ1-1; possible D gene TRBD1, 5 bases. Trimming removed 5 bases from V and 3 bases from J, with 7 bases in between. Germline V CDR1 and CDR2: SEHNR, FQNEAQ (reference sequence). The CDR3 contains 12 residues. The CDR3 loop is CASSQQDTEAFF. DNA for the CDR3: TGTGCCAGCAGCCAACAGGACACTGAAGCTTTCTTT.

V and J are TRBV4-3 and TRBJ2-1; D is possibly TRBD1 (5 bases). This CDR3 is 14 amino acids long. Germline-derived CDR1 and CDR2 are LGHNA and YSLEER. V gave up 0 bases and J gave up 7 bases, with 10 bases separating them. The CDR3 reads CASSQDRVANEQFF. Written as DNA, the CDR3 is TGCGCCAGCAGCCAAGACAGGGTGGCGAATGAGCAGTTCTTC.

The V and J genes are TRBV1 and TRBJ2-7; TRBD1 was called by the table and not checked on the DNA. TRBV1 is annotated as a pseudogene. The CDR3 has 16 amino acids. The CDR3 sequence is CTSSQAETGNYYEQYF. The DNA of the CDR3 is TGCACCAGCAGCCAGGCCGAAACAGGAAACTACTACGAGCAGTACTTC.

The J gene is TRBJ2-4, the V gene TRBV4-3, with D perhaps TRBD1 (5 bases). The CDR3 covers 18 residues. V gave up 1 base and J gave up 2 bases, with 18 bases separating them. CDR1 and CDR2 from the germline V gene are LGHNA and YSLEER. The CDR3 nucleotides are TGCGCCAGCAGCCAAGGGTCCCCAGGGTTAGGGCCCAAAAACATTCAGTACTTC. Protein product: CASSQGSPGLGPKNIQYF.

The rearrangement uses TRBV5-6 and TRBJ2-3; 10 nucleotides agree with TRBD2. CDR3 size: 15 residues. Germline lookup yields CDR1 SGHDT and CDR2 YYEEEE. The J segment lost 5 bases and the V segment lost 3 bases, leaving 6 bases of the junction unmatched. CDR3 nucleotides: TGTGCCAGCAGCTGGGCTAGCGGGGGAGTAGATACGCAGTATTTT. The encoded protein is CASSWASGGVDTQYF.

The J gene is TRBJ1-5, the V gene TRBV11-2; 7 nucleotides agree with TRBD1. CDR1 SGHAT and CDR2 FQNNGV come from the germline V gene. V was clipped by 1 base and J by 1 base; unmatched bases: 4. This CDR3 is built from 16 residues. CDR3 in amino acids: CASSLGTGASNQPQHF. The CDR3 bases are TGTGCCAGCAGCTTAGGTACAGGGGCAAGCAATCAGCCCCAGCATTTT. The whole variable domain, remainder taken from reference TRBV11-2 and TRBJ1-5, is EAGVAQSPRYKIIEKRQSVAFWCNPISGHATLYWYQQILGQGPKLLIQFQNNGVVDDSQLPKDRFSAERLKGVDSTLKIQPAKLEDSAVYLCASSLGTGASNQPQHFGDGTRLSIL.

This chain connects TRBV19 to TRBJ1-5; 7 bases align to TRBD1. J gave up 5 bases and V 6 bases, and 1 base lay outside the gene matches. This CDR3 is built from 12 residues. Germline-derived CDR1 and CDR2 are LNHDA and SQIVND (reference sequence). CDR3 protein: CASRQGDQPQHF. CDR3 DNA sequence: TGTGCCAGTAGGCAGGGGGATCAGCCCCAGCATTTT.

The CDR3 reads CASRLGTNNSPLHF. Written as DNA, the CDR3 is TGTGCCAGCAGACTCGGGACAAATAATTCACCCCTCCACTTT. The J gene is TRBJ1-6, the V gene TRBV28, with D possibly TRBD1 on 6 matching bases. Germline V gives CDR1 MDHEN, CDR2 SYDVKM. V was shortened by 6 bases and J by 5 bases, with 11 bases between the two germline ends. CDR3 length: 14 amino acids.

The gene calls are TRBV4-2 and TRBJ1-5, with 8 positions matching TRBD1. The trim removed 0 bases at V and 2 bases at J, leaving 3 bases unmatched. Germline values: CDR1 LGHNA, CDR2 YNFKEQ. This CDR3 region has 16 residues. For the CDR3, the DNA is TGTGCCAGCAGCCAAGATCTGGACAGGGGCAATCAGCCCCAGCATTTT. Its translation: CASSQDLDRGNQPQHF.

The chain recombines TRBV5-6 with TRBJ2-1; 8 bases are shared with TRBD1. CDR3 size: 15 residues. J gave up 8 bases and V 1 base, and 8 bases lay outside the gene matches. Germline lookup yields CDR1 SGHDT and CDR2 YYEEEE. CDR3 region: CASSLRTGSLDEQFF. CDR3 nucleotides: TGTGCCAGCAGCTTGAGGACAGGGTCGTTGGATGAGCAGTTCTTC.

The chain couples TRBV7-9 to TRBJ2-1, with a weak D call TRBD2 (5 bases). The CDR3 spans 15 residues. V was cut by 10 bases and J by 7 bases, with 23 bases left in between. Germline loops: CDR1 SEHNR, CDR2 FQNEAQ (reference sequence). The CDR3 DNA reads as TGTGCCATAGGAGACTACACACGGAAAGGAAATGAGCAGTTCTTC. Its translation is CAIGDYTRKGNEQFF. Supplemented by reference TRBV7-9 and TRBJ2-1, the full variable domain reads DTGVSQNPRHKITKRGQNVTFRCDPISEHNRLYWYRQTLGQGPEFLTYFQNEAQLEKSRLLSDRFSAERPKGSFSTLEIQRTEQGDSAMYLCAIGDYTRKGNEQFFGPGTRLTVL.

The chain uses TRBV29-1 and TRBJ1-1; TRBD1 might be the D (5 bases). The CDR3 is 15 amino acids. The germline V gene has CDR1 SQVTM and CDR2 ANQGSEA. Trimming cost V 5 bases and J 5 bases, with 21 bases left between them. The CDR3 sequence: CSVPPGTPGDTEAFF. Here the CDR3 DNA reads TGCAGCGTTCCTCCCGGGACTCCGGGAGATACTGAAGCTTTCTTT.

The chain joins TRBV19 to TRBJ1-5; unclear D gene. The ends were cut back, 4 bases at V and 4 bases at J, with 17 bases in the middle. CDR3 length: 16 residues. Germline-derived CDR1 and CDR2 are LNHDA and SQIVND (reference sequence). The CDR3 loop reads CASSTKSTEVNQPQHF. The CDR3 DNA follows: TGTGCCAGTAGTACGAAATCGACGGAGGTGAATCAGCCCCAGCATTTT.

CDR3 sequence (DNA): TGTGCCAGCAGTTTAGACGGGACAGGAGCGGGCTACACCTTC. This gives the protein CASSLDGTGAGYTF. V usage is TRBV27 and J usage is TRBJ1-2; 8 positions match TRBD1. This CDR3 comprises 14 residues. The V segment lost 2 bases and the J segment 8 bases; nucleotides outside the gene matches: 7. The V gene's germline CDR1 is MNHEY and CDR2 SMNVEV (reference sequence).

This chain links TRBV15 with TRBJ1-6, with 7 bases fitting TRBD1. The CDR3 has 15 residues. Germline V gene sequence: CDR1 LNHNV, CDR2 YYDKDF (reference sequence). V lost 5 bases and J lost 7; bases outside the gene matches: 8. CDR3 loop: CATSGEGAGNSPLHF. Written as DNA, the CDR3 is TGTGCCACCAGCGGCGAGGGGGCGGGAAATTCACCCCTCCACTTT.

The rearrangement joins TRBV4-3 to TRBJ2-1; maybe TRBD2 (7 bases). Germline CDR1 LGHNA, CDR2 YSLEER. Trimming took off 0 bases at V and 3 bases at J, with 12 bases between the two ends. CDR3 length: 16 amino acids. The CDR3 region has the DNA TGCGCCAGCAGCCAAGATTCGGGGGGCGGCTACAATGAGCAGTTCTTC. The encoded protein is CASSQDSGGGYNEQFF.

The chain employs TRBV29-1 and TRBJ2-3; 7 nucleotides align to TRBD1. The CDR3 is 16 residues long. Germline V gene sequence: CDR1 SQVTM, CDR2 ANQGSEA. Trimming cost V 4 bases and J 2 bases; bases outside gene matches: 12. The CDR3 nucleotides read TGCAGCGTTGCGGGTGTGCTGGGACAGAACACAGATACGCAGTATTTT. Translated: CSVAGVLGQNTDTQYF.

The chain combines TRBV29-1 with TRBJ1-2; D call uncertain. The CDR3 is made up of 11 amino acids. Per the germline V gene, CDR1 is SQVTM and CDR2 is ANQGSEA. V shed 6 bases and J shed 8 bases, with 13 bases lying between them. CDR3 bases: TGCAGCGTGCCTGATGGAGTAGGCTACACCTTC. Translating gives CSVPDGVGYTF.

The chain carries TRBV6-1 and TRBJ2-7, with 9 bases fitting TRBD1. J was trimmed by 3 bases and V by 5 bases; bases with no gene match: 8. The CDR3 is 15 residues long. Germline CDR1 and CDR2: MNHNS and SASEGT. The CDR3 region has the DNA TGTGCCAGCAGTAAACAGGACAGGGGCAACTACGAGCAGTACGTC. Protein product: CASSKQDRGNYEQYV.

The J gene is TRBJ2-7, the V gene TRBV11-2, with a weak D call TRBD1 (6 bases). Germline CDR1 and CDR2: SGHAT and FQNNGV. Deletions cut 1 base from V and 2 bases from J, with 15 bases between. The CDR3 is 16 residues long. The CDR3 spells CASSLGLAGDTYEQYF. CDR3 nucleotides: TGTGCCAGCAGCTTAGGATTGGCCGGGGACACCTACGAGCAGTACTTC.

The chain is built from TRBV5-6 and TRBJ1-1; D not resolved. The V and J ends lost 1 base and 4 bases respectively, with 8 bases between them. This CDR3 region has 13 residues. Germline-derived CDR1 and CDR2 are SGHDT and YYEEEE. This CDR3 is CASSLTPGTEAFF. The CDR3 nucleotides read TGTGCCAGCAGCTTGACCCCGGGCACTGAAGCTTTCTTT. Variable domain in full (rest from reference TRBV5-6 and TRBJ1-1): DAGVTQSPTHLIKTRGQQVTLRCSPKSGHDTVSWYQQALGQGPQFIFQYYEEEERQRGNFPDRFSGHQFPNYSSELNVNALLLGDSALYLCASSLTPGTEAFFGQGTRLTVV.

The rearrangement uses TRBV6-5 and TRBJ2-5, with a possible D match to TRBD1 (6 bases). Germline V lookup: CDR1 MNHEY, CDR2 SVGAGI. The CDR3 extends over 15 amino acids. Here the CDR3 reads CVTTSGHPYQETQYF. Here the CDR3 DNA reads TGTGTAACAACGTCGGGACACCCGTACCAAGAGACCCAGTACTTC.

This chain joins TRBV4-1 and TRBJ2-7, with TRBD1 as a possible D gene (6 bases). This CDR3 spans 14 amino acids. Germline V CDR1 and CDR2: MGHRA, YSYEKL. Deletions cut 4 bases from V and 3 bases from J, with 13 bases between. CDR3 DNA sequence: TGCGCCAGCAGCCCACCCAACAGGGTCTACGAGCAGTACTTC. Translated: CASSPPNRVYEQYF.

Here the CDR3 DNA reads TGTGCCAGCGCTGCTAGCGGGGGAGCCGGCCAACAGTTCTTC. Its translation: CASAASGGAGQQFF. The rearrangement links TRBV6-4 to TRBJ2-1; 10 bases are a match to TRBD2. V trimming: 8 bases; J trimming: 13 bases; junction bases outside the gene matches: 14. The CDR3 is 14 amino acids. The germline gives CDR1 MRHNA, CDR2 SNTAGT.

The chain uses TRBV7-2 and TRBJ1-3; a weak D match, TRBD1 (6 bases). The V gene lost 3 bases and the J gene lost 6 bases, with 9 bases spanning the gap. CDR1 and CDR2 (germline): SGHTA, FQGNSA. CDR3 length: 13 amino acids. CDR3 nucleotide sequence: TGTGCCAGCAGCTTGCAGGGGTCAAACACCATATATTTT. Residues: CASSLQGSNTIYF.